These 19 T cell receptor beta chains were all obtained from the same sample, sequenced in a study of regulatory T cells in long-lasting Graves disease. For TCR beta, libraries came from iRepertoire HTBI primers and Arm-PCR of CDR3 regions. From the multiplex PCR reads, TCRdb called clonotypes with MiXCR, one entry per CDR3 protein. Of roughly 380,000 distinct CDR3 sequences in the sample, roughly a sixth were seen once. Time point defined: newly diagnosed GD, antithyroid drugs for less than 3 months. There was RNA extracted from PBMCs, and the TCR library was made from it. Separately, the same data were catalogued under a study of T cells in Graves' hyperthyroidism and ophthalmopathy.

Sequencing used peripheral blood mononuclear cells (PBMCs), obtained at new diagnosis, from a patient treated with antithyroid drugs. The receptors derive from a man between 35 and 55 years old with Graves disease.

In its sample, this clonotype was seen many times. This sequence joins TRBV11-1 and TRBJ2-5; D is perhaps TRBD1 (6 bases). With 1 base removed from V and 4 bases from J, the gap between germline ends came to 10 bases. CDR1 and CDR2 from the germline V gene are SGHAT and FQDESV (reference sequence). This CDR3 comprises 14 residues. In nucleotides, the CDR3 is TGTGCCAGCAGCTTAGATACCAGGGGAGAGACCCAGTACTTC. This sequence encodes CASSLDTRGETQYF.

This chain links TRBV20-1 with TRBJ1-2, with D possibly TRBD1 on 6 matching bases. CDR3 length equals 14 residues. V lost 3 bases to trimming and J lost 4 bases, with 15 bases between them. Germline V gene data show CDR1 as DFQATT and CDR2 as SNEGSKA (reference sequence). The CDR3 is CSARGDNWVYGYTF. In nucleotides, the CDR3 is TGCAGTGCTAGGGGGGACAATTGGGTCTATGGCTACACCTTC.

This chain connects TRBV28 to TRBJ1-5, with D hard to call. Germline values: CDR1 MDHEN, CDR2 SYDVKM. The CDR3 covers 15 residues. V gave up 5 bases and J gave up 1 base, with 12 bases separating them. The CDR3 loop is CASSERPRSNQPQHF. The CDR3 region has the DNA TGTGCCAGCAGTGAAAGGCCGAGAAGCAATCAGCCCCAGCATTTT.

The chain links TRBV5-6 to TRBJ2-7; 9 positions match TRBD2. V was pared by 4 bases and J by 7 bases, with 6 bases of the junction left unmatched. Germline lookup yields CDR1 SGHDT and CDR2 YYEEEE. This CDR3 has 13 amino acids. CDR3 protein: CASSHTSGWEQYF. The CDR3 bases are TGTGCCAGCAGCCATACTAGCGGGTGGGAGCAGTACTTC.

The J gene is TRBJ1-2, the V gene TRBV29-1; the match to TRBD1 covers 7 bases. The CDR3 totals 13 residues. Per germline, CDR1 SQVTM and CDR2 ANQGSEA. The V gene end was trimmed by 6 bases and the J gene end by 5 bases; junction bases not matched to a gene: 9. The CDR3 DNA is TGCAGCGTGGCGACTGGACAGGCGTATGGCTACACCTTC. It translates to CSVATGQAYGYTF.

This clonotype came up many times. The chain links TRBV18 to TRBJ1-5; no clear D. Germline V gene lookup returns CDR1 KGHSH and CDR2 LQKENI. The CDR3 has 15 residues. The ends were cut back, 3 bases at V and 3 bases at J, with 12 bases in the middle. The CDR3: CASSPSGPLNQPQHF. In DNA, the CDR3 is TGTGCCAGCTCACCGTCTGGACCGCTCAATCAGCCCCAGCATTTT.

At least ten counts were recorded for this clonotype. Here the CDR3 DNA reads TGTGCCAGCAGCCGAAACAGGGGTAACACCGGGGAGCTGTTTTTT. This codes for CASSRNRGNTGELFF. The chain couples TRBV6-1 to TRBJ2-2, with 7 bases matching TRBD1. This CDR3 is 15 amino acids long. Germline V gene data show CDR1 as MNHNS and CDR2 as SASEGT. After removal of 6 bases from V and 2 bases from J, the junction contained 6 bases not matched to a gene.

This clonotype was detected once. The V gene is TRBV4-1, the J gene TRBJ2-1; D gene ambiguous. The ends were cut back, 2 bases at V and 4 bases at J, with 9 bases in the middle. This CDR3 is 14 amino acids long. Germline assignment: CDR1 MGHRA and CDR2 YSYEKL. The CDR3 spells CASSQSSAYNEQFF. The CDR3 region has the DNA TGCGCCAGCAGCCAAAGTTCAGCGTACAATGAGCAGTTCTTC.

The table lists this clonotype with many counts. The chain recombines TRBV5-1 with TRBJ2-7; tentative D call: TRBD1 (6 bases). The CDR3 is 14 residues long. CDR1 and CDR2 (germline): SGHRS, YFSETQ. The V end lost 0 bases, the J end lost 8 bases, and 15 bases lay between the germline ends. CDR3 nucleotides: TGCGCCAGCAGCTTGGTGCTTGGGACAAAAAAGCAGTACTTC. As protein: CASSLVLGTKKQYF.

This clonotype was seen a handful of times. The chain is built from TRBV4-2 and TRBJ2-7; the D is unclear. From germline, CDR1 is LGHNA and CDR2 YNFKEQ. The CDR3 contains 15 residues. V was trimmed by 1 base and J by 2 bases, leaving 12 bases between them. For the CDR3, the DNA is TGTGCCAGCAGCCAAGGGGCCAGAGGAACCTACGAGCAGTACTTC. It codes for CASSQGARGTYEQYF.

The chain joins TRBV6-1 to TRBJ1-5, with TRBD1 as a possible D gene (5 bases). The CDR3 runs 14 residues. V was cut by 7 bases and J by 1 base, with 11 bases left in between. Germline CDR1 MNHNS, CDR2 SASEGT. In DNA form, the CDR3 reads TGTGCCAGCACCCTGGGACGGAGCAATCAGCCCCAGCATTTT. Its translation is CASTLGRSNQPQHF.

The CDR3 sequence: CASSPTGKGTQYF. The CDR3 DNA reads as TGTGCCAGCAGCCCTACAGGGAAAGGGACCCAGTACTTC. The rearrangement links TRBV12-3 or TRBV12-4 to TRBJ2-5; D might be TRBD1 (6 bases). The CDR3 totals 13 residues. V was clipped by 6 bases and J by 7 bases, with 15 bases between them.

This chain uses TRBV6-1 with TRBJ2-6, with D perhaps matching TRBD1 (6 bases). Trimming took 7 bases from V and 4 from J, leaving 14 bases between them. The CDR3 sequence is 15 residues long. CDR1 and CDR2 (germline): MNHNS, SASEGT. CDR3 coding DNA: TGTGCCAGCAACCAACAGGGAGCCGGGGCCAACGTCCTGACTTTC. It encodes CASNQQGAGANVLTF.

This clonotype was picked up many times. The CDR3 coding sequence is TGTGCCATCGGGAGTGAAAAACTGTTTTTT. This gives the protein CAIGSEKLFF. This chain uses TRBV10-3 with TRBJ1-4, with unresolved D. The V and J ends lost 8 bases and 7 bases respectively, with 5 bases between them. Germline CDR1 reads ENHRY; CDR2 reads SYGVKD. This CDR3 is built from 10 residues.

This clonotype was recorded many times. The genes are TRBV2 and TRBJ2-5; TRBD2 matches 8 bases. V lost 5 bases and J lost 4; bases outside the gene matches: 9. This CDR3 region has 15 residues. Looked up from germline, CDR1 is SNHLY and CDR2 is FYNNEI. CDR3 in DNA: TGTGCCAGCAGTCCCCACGGGGGGGCCTTAGAGACCCAGTACTTC. Its protein is CASSPHGGALETQYF. The full variable domain, its missing parts supplied by reference TRBV2 and TRBJ2-5, is EPEVTQTPSHQVTQMGQEVILRCVPISNHLYFYWYRQILGQKVEFLVSFYNNEISEKSEIFDDQFSVERPDGSNFTLKIRSTKLEDSAMYFCASSPHGGALETQYFGPGTRLLVL.

This chain uses TRBV20-1 with TRBJ2-7; perhaps TRBD2 as D (6 bases). The CDR3 length is 13 residues. Trimming stripped 3 bases from V and 3 bases from J, with 12 bases between. CDR1 and CDR2 from the germline V gene are DFQATT and SNEGSKA (reference sequence). The CDR3 region has the DNA TGCAGTGCTAGGCCCACGGGACTCTACGAGCAGTACTTC. This translates into CSARPTGLYEQYF.

This clonotype was counted between two and nine times. The rearrangement joins TRBV5-1 to TRBJ2-3; 10 nucleotides align to TRBD2. The CDR3 loop spans 15 amino acids. Trimming at V came to 4 bases and at J to 4 bases, leaving 6 bases not matched to a gene. Germline CDR1 and CDR2: SGHRS and YFSETQ. The CDR3 DNA follows: TGCGCCAGCAGCACAGCGGGGGGGCCGCCAGATACGCAGTATTTT. Translation: CASSTAGGPPDTQYF. Full variable domain (outside the CDR3, taken from reference TRBV5-1 and TRBJ2-3): KAGVTQTPRYLIKTRGQQVTLSCSPISGHRSVSWYQQTPGQGLQFLFEYFSETQRNKGNFPGRFSGRQFSNSRSEMNVSTLELGDSALYLCASSTAGGPPDTQYFGPGTRLTVL.

This clonotype appeared a few times. A much larger clone differs from this one at a single base, so this may be a read error. The chain links TRBV28 to TRBJ2-7; weak D call: TRBD1 (6 bases). Trimming pared 3 bases from V and 3 bases from J, leaving 6 bases between. Germline CDR1 is MDHEN and CDR2 is SYDVKM. The CDR3 loop spans 12 amino acids. The CDR3 sequence: CASSFRGYEQYF. The DNA of the CDR3 is TGTGCCAGCAGTTTCAGGGGCTACGAGCAGTACTTC.

This clonotype has just a few counts. The rearrangement joins TRBV12-5 to TRBJ2-1; D is uncertain. Trimming removed 1 base from V and 3 bases from J, with 10 bases in between. Germline CDR1 and CDR2: LGHNT and FRNRAP. The CDR3 length is 15 residues. This chain's CDR3 is CASGLAGSVYNEQFF. In DNA form, the CDR3 reads TGTGCTAGTGGTTTGGCCGGTTCTGTCTACAATGAGCAGTTCTTC.